This T cell receptor (beta chain) was found in a study of blood T cells in healthy people across ages. V was clipped by 5 bases and J by 0 bases; unmatched bases: 6. The CDR3 runs 18 residues. Together with a sample-barcoded 5' primer, a J-beta primer mix was included in a second PCR lasting about 7 to 11 cycles. TCRdb passed the 5' RACE reads through MiXCR, listing each CDR3 protein once. Here the sample spans 1.6 million or so distinct CDR3 sequences, around 36% being singletons. The chain uses TRBV12-3 or TRBV12-4 and TRBJ2-5; TRBD2 matches 16 bases. The origin of this receptor is a woman aged 25-40 years in good health. Sequencing was done on a sample of blood. The CDR3 protein is CASSTGTSGGGYQETQYF. The CDR3 DNA sequence: TGTGCCAGCAGTACCGGGACTAGCGGGGGGGGGTACCAAGAGACCCAGTACTTC.